Below are 27 T cell receptor beta chains sequenced from a single sample in a study of blood T cell repertoires in COVID-19. The assay was immunoSEQ multiplex PCR, and TCRdb's table has in-frame clones only and misses some. Among a few hundred thousand clones listed, about 90% were seen once. The material sequenced was PBMCs or T cells enriched from blood (not recorded which). All receptors derive from a woman in her 30s who had recovered from COVID-19.

The chain joins TRBV14 to TRBJ2-1, with 10 nucleotides matching TRBD2. V gave up 2 bases and J gave up 8 bases; unmatched junction bases: 6. The length of the CDR3 is 15 residues. The germline V gene encodes CDR1 SGHDN and CDR2 FVKESK. The CDR3: CASSQRLAGAYEQFF. CDR3 DNA: TGTGCCAGCAGCCAACGGCTAGCGGGAGCCTATGAGCAGTTCTTC.

In nucleotides, the CDR3 is TGTGCCACCAGGGACACGCAAGAGACCCAGTACTTC. This sequence encodes CATRDTQETQYF. The V call is TRBV15, the J call TRBJ2-5; perhaps TRBD1 as D (5 bases). V gave up 6 bases and J gave up 2 bases, with 7 bases separating them. CDR3 size: 12 residues. The germline gives CDR1 LNHNV, CDR2 YYDKDF (reference sequence).

The chain carries TRBV6-5 and TRBJ2-1, with 11 bases aligning to TRBD1. J gave up 6 bases and V 0 bases, and 4 bases lay outside the gene matches. This CDR3 contains 16 residues. The V gene's germline CDR1 is MNHEY and CDR2 SVGAGI. For the CDR3, the DNA is TGTGCCAGCAGTTACTCGGAGGGACAGGGGGGCAATGAGCAGTTCTTC. It is translated as CASSYSEGQGGNEQFF.

The V gene is TRBV19, the J gene TRBJ2-1; 8 bases agree with TRBD2. Germline-derived CDR1 and CDR2 are LNHDA and SQIVND (reference sequence). The CDR3 is 16 residues long. Unmatched junction bases numbered 5, after V lost 0 bases and J lost 4 bases. The CDR3 sequence is CASSIDGGALYNEQFF. The CDR3 DNA reads TGTGCCAGTAGTATAGACGGGGGGGCTTTGTACAATGAGCAGTTCTTC.

The J gene is TRBJ1-1, the V gene TRBV7-2; D is unclear. The CDR3 loop spans 13 amino acids. CDR1 is SGHTA, CDR2 FQGNSA, per germline. The V and J ends lost 1 base and 9 bases respectively, with 12 bases between them. The CDR3 loop reads CASSLGASSQAFF. In DNA, the CDR3 is TGTGCCAGCAGCTTAGGGGCCAGCTCCCAAGCTTTCTTT.

This sequence joins TRBV21-1 and TRBJ1-2. TRBV21-1 is labeled a pseudogene. The CDR3 runs to 12 residues. DNA of the CDR3: TGTGCCAGCAGCAATCGGGGTAATGGCTACACCTTC. It translates to CASSNRGNGYTF.

The chain employs TRBV4-1 and TRBJ2-7; the match to TRBD1 covers 8 bases. The CDR3 spans 16 residues. Unmatched junction bases numbered 5, after V lost 0 bases and J lost 1 base. Germline-derived CDR1 and CDR2 are MGHRA and YSYEKL. The CDR3 reads CASSQDFQGASYEQYF. CDR3 sequence (DNA): TGCGCCAGCAGCCAAGATTTTCAGGGGGCATCCTACGAGCAGTACTTC.

This clone was observed a single time. V gene TRBV28 combines with J gene TRBJ2-7; perhaps TRBD1 as D (7 bases). From germline, CDR1 is MDHEN and CDR2 SYDVKM. The CDR3 contains 15 residues. V lost 3 bases, J lost 6 bases, and 18 bases lay in between. Here the CDR3 reads CASSFRRGAGGEQYF. The CDR3 DNA sequence: TGTGCCAGCAGTTTTAGGAGGGGGGCAGGGGGCGAGCAGTACTTC.

This clone has a single count. The rearrangement links TRBV6-5 to TRBJ1-2; D may be TRBD1 (5 bases). The CDR3 covers 15 residues. In germline, CDR1 is MNHEY, CDR2 SVGAGI. The ends were cut back, 6 bases at V and 0 bases at J, with 14 bases in the middle. CDR3 nucleotide sequence: TGTGCCAGCAGGCCCCAGGGACTAGCTAACTATGGCTACACCTTC. This codes for CASRPQGLANYGYTF.

The V call is TRBV6-5, the J call TRBJ1-2; 9 bases fit TRBD1. The CDR3 extends over 15 amino acids. With 0 bases clipped from V and 6 bases from J, the junction kept 5 bases outside the gene matches. CDR1 is MNHEY, CDR2 SVGAGI, per germline. Here the CDR3 reads CASSYSRQGGDGYTF. The DNA for the CDR3 is TGTGCCAGCAGTTACTCGAGACAGGGGGGTGATGGCTACACCTTC.

The chain has TRBV28 and TRBJ2-3, with D possibly matching TRBD2 (7 bases). V was cut by 3 bases and J by 3 bases, with 13 bases left in between. The CDR3 length is 15 residues. Germline V CDR1 and CDR2: MDHEN, SYDVKM. CDR3 DNA: TGTGCCAGCAGTTTGGGGGGGGCGAATACAGATACGCAGTATTTT. Amino acids: CASSLGGANTDTQYF. Full variable domain (rest looked up from reference TRBV28 and TRBJ2-3): DVKVTQSSRYLVKRTGEKVFLECVQDMDHENMFWYRQDPGLGLRLIYFSYDVKMKEKGDIPEGYSVSREKKERFSLILESASTNQTSMYLCASSLGGANTDTQYFGPGTRLTVL.

This clone was observed once. The chain carries TRBV9 and TRBJ2-1; the D gene is possibly TRBD2 (5 bases). In germline, CDR1 is SGDLS, CDR2 YYNGEE. Deletions cut 0 bases from V and 10 bases from J, with 11 bases between. This CDR3 region has 13 residues. The CDR3 protein is CASSVAVIAEQFF. The CDR3, as DNA: TGTGCCAGCAGCGTAGCGGTTATAGCGGAGCAGTTCTTC.

The gene calls are TRBV28 and TRBJ1-5, with unresolved D. Between the trimmed V and J ends, which lost 2 bases and 10 bases, there was a span of 12 bases. The CDR3 contains 13 residues. Per the germline V gene, CDR1 is MDHEN and CDR2 is SYDVKM. CDR3 nucleotide sequence: TGTGCCAGCAGTTTAGGCTCGTATTATCCCCAGCATTTT. Protein product: CASSLGSYYPQHF.

The chain joins TRBV12-3 or TRBV12-4 to TRBJ2-7; D is unclear. The CDR3 runs to 11 residues. Between the trimmed V and J ends, which lost 3 bases and 6 bases, there was a span of 6 bases. The CDR3 loop is CASSFHSEQYF. The CDR3 DNA is TGTGCCAGCAGTTTCCACTCCGAGCAGTACTTC.

This clone was picked up many times. Within the sample, other DNA sequences also encode this same CDR3. The gene calls are TRBV4-1 and TRBJ2-7, with 7 bases aligning to TRBD1. Trimming took 1 base from V and 1 from J; bases not matched to a gene: 1. Germline CDR1 reads MGHRA; CDR2 reads YSYEKL. This CDR3 has 14 residues. The CDR3 coding sequence is TGCGCCAGCAGCCAAGGACAGGGATCCTACGAGCAGTACTTC. It is translated as CASSQGQGSYEQYF.

This clone was seen a few times. V gene TRBV27 combines with J gene TRBJ1-6; D might be TRBD1 (5 bases). This CDR3 region has 15 residues. Trimming took 3 bases from V and 7 from J, leaving 13 bases between them. The germline V gene encodes CDR1 MNHEY and CDR2 SMNVEV (reference sequence). The CDR3 region is CASSLGGGLNSPLHF. CDR3 sequence (DNA): TGTGCCAGCAGTTTGGGTGGGGGACTAAATTCACCCCTCCACTTT.

J is TRBJ1-2 and V is TRBV27, with D tentatively TRBD1 (6 bases). V was cut by 2 bases and J by 7 bases, with 11 bases left in between. The CDR3 is 13 residues long. Germline values: CDR1 MNHEY, CDR2 SMNVEV (reference sequence). CDR3 nucleotides: TGTGCCAGCAGTTTACCTGGACAGTCTGGCTACACCTTC. This translates into CASSLPGQSGYTF.

The V gene is TRBV28, the J gene TRBJ1-6; D not resolved. Germline V gives CDR1 MDHEN, CDR2 SYDVKM. V was trimmed by 5 bases and J by 4 bases, leaving 12 bases between them. The CDR3 consists of 15 residues. The chain's CDR3 is CASSPPQSYNSPLHF. In nucleotides, the CDR3 is TGTGCCAGCAGTCCTCCACAGAGTTATAATTCACCCCTCCACTTT.

This clone was detected only a few times. This sequence joins TRBV25-1 and TRBJ2-7, with 8 bases aligning to TRBD2. The CDR3 consists of 13 residues. Per germline, CDR1 MGHDK and CDR2 SYGVNS. The trim removed 7 bases at V and 3 bases at J, leaving 5 bases unmatched. CDR3 in amino acids: CASNGLAGYEQYF. For the CDR3, the DNA is TGTGCCAGCAACGGACTAGCAGGCTACGAGCAGTACTTC.

This clone was recorded only once. J is TRBJ1-2 and V is TRBV7-8, with a possible D match to TRBD1 (5 bases). The germline V gene has CDR1 SGHVS and CDR2 FQNEAQ. The CDR3 consists of 13 residues. V was cut by 5 bases and J by 8 bases, with 15 bases left in between. CDR3 amino acids: CASSRGESGGYTF. DNA for the CDR3: TGTGCCAGCAGCCGAGGGGAGAGTGGCGGCTACACCTTC.

The rearrangement links TRBV27 to TRBJ2-1; unclear D gene. The CDR3 has 14 amino acids. Trimming stripped 3 bases from V and 0 bases from J, with 6 bases between. The germline CDR1 and CDR2 sequences are MNHEY and SMNVEV (reference sequence). This chain's CDR3 is CASSFGGSYNEQFF. CDR3 DNA: TGTGCCAGCAGTTTTGGCGGCTCCTACAATGAGCAGTTCTTC.

This clone was seen a few times. The genes are TRBV5-1 and TRBJ2-1, with 11 bases fitting TRBD2. Unmatched junction bases numbered 14, after V lost 4 bases and J lost 8 bases. This CDR3 comprises 17 residues. Germline V gene lookup returns CDR1 SGHRS and CDR2 YFSETQ. The CDR3, as DNA: TGCGCCAGCAGCCCGTTAATTTTAGCGGGAGGGCCCGATGAGCAGTTCTTC. It yields the protein CASSPLILAGGPDEQFF.

This sequence joins TRBV2 and TRBJ1-3; D is ambiguous. Trimming took off 6 bases at V and 6 bases at J, with 15 bases between the two ends. The CDR3 spans 14 residues. In germline, CDR1 is SNHLY, CDR2 FYNNEI. In DNA, the CDR3 is TGTGCCAGCAGGGTCTTGAGGAGCCCAAACACCATATATTTT. This gives the protein CASRVLRSPNTIYF.

V is TRBV5-4 and J is TRBJ1-2; D possibly corresponds to TRBD1 (6 bases). CDR1 SGHNT and CDR2 YYREEE come from the germline V gene (reference sequence). The CDR3 is 15 residues long. Trimming removed 0 bases at V and 0 bases at J, with 9 bases between. CDR3 region: CASSLVQGANYGYTF. In nucleotides, the CDR3 is TGTGCCAGCAGCTTGGTACAGGGCGCTAACTATGGCTACACCTTC.

The chain uses TRBV5-1 and TRBJ2-1; perhaps TRBD2 as D (5 bases). Trimming removed 1 base from V and 5 bases from J, with 10 bases in between. Germline loops: CDR1 SGHRS, CDR2 YFSETQ. The CDR3 is 14 residues long. CDR3 protein: CASSLLTGDNEQFF. As DNA, the CDR3 is TGCGCCAGCAGCTTGTTGACCGGGGACAATGAGCAGTTCTTC.

The sample holds one count of this clone. V gene TRBV7-9 combines with J gene TRBJ1-4, with TRBD1 matching over 7 bases. The CDR3 has 14 amino acids. V shed 6 bases and J 10 bases; nucleotides not matched to a gene: 11. Per germline, CDR1 SEHNR and CDR2 FQNEAQ (reference sequence). The CDR3 coding sequence is TGTGCCAGCAGTTCAGAGACAGGGCCTGGAAAACTGTTTTTT. This translates into CASSSETGPGKLFF.

On this clone itself: At one end the junction does not follow the germline gene, possibly because of a read error. The V gene is TRBV7-6, the J gene TRBJ1-1, with D unclear. Per germline, CDR1 SGHVS and CDR2 FNYEAQ. The CDR3 is 13 amino acids. The CDR3 nucleotides are TGTGCCAGCGGCTTAGGAGTCAGGACTGAAGCTTTCTTT. It codes for CASGLGVRTEAFF.